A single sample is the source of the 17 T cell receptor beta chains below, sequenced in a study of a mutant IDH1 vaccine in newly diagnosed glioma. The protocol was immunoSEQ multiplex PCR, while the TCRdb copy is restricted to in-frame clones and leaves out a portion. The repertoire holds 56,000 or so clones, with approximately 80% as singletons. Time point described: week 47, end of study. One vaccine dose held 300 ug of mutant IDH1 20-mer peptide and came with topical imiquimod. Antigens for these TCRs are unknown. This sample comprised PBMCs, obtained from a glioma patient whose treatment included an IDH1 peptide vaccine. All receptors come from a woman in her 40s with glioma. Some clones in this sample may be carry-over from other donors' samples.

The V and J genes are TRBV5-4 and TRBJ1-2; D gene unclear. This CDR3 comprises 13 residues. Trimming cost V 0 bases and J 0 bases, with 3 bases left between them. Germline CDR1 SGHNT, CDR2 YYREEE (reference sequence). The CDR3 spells CASSLETNYGYTF. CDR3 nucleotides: TGTGCCAGCAGCTTGGAGACTAACTATGGCTACACCTTC.

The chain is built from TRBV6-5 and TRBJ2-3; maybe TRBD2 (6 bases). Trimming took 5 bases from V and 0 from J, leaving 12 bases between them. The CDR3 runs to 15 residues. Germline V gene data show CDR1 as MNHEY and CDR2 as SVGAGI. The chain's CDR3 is CASSPPGLSTDTQYF. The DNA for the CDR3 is TGTGCCAGCAGTCCCCCGGGACTCAGCACAGATACGCAGTATTTT.

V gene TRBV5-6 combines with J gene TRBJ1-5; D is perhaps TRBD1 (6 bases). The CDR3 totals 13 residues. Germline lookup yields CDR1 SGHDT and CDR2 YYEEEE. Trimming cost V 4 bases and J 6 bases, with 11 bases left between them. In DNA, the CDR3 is TGTGCCAGCAGCGTAGGGGGGTTTCAGCCCCAGCATTTT. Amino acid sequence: CASSVGGFQPQHF.

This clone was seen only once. The CDR3: CASSLGTGWYEQYF. CDR3 DNA sequence: TGTGCCAGCAGCTTAGGGACAGGGTGGTACGAGCAGTACTTC. The chain uses TRBV11-2 and TRBJ2-7; 8 positions match TRBD1. V shed 1 base, J shed 4 bases, and the junction held 3 bases outside the gene matches. The CDR3 has 14 residues. CDR1 and CDR2 (germline): SGHAT, FQNNGV.

The CDR3 protein is CASSYTLGVDSYEQYF. Here the CDR3 DNA reads TGTGCCAGCAGTTACACGTTGGGGGTGGACTCCTACGAGCAGTACTTC. The chain joins TRBV6-6 to TRBJ2-7, with D perhaps TRBD1 or TRBD2 (5 bases each). The V end lost 2 bases, the J end lost 0 bases, and 14 bases lay between the germline ends. Germline V gene sequence: CDR1 MNHNY, CDR2 SVGAGI (reference sequence). The CDR3 runs to 16 residues.

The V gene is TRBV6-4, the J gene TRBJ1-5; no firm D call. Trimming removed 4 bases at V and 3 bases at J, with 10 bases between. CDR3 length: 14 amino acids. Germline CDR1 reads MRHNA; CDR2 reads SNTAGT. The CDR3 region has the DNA TGTGCCAGCAGTGTGGTGGCGGACAATCAGCCCCAGCATTTT. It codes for CASSVVADNQPQHF.

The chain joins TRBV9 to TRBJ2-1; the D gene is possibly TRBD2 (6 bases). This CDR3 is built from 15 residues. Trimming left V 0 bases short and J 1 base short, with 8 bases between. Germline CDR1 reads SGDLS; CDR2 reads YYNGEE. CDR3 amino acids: CASSVGAGSYNEQFF. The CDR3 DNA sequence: TGTGCCAGCAGCGTAGGGGCGGGATCCTACAATGAGCAGTTCTTC.

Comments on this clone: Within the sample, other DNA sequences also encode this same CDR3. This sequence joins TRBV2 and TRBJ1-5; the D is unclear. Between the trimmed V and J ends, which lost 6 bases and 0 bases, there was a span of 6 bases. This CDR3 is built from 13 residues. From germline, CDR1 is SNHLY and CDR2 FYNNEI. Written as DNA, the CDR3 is TGTGCCAGCAGGGGAGATAGCAATCAGCCCCAGCATTTT. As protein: CASRGDSNQPQHF.

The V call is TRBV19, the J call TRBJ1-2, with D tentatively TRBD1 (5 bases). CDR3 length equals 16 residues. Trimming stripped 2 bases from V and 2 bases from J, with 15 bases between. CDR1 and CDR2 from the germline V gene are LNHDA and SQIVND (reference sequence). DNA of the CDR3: TGTGCCAGTAGTATAAGTAAAGGGGCGCCGAACTATGGCTACACCTTC. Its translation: CASSISKGAPNYGYTF. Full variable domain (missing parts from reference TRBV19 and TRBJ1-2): DGGITQSPKYLFRKEGQNVTLSCEQNLNHDAMYWYRQDPGQGLRLIYYSQIVNDFQKGDIAEGYSVSREKKESFPLTVTSAQKNPTAFYLCASSISKGAPNYGYTFGSGTRLTVV.

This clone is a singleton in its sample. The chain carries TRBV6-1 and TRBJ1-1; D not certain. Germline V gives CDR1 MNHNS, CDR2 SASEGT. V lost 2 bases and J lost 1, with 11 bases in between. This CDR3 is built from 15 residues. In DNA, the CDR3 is TGTGCCAGCAGTGAACCCTATCCTCAGAACACTGAAGCTTTCTTT. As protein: CASSEPYPQNTEAFF.

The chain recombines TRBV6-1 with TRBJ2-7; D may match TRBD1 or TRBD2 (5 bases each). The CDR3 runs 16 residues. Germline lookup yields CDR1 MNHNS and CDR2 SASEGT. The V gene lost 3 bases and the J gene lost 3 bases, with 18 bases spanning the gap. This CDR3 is CASSESGFTGGYEQYF. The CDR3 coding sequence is TGTGCCAGCAGTGAGTCTGGTTTCACAGGAGGCTACGAGCAGTACTTC.

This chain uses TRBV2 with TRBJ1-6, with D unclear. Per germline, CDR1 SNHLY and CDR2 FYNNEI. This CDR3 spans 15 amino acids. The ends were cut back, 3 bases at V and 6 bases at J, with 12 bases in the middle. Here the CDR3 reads CASSEVSGRNSPLHF. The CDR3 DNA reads TGTGCCAGCAGTGAGGTTTCCGGACGTAATTCACCCCTCCACTTT.

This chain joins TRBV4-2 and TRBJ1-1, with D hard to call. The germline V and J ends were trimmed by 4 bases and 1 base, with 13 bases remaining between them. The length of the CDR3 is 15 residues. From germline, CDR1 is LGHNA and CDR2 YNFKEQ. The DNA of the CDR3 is TGTGCCAGCAGCCTCAATCTCCCGGGGAACACTGAAGCTTTCTTT. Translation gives CASSLNLPGNTEAFF.

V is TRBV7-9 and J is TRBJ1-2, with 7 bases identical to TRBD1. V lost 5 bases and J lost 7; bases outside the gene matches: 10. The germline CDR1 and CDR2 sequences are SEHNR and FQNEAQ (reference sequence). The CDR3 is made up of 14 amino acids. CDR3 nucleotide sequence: TGTGCCAGCAGCCCCTTTGACAGGGTACGTGGCTACACCTTC. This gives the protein CASSPFDRVRGYTF.

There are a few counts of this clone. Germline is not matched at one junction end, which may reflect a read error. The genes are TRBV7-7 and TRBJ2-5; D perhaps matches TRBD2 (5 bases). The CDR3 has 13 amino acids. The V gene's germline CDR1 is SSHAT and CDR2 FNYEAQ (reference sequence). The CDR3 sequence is CASSTGSTETQYF. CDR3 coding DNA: TGTGCTAGCAGCACGGGAAGCACGGAGACCCAGTACTTC.

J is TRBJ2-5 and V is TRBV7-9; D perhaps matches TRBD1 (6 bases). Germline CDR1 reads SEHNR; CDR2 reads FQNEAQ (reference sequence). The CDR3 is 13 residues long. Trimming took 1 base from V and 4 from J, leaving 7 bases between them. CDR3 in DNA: TGTGCCAGCAGCTTAGGCAGGGGAGAGACCCAGTACTTC. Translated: CASSLGRGETQYF.

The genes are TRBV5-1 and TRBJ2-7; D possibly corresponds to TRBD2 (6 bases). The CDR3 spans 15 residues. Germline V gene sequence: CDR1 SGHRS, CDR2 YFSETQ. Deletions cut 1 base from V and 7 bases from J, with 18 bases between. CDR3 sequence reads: CASSLSGDPGVEQYF. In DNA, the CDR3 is TGCGCCAGCAGCTTGTCGGGGGACCCTGGCGTTGAGCAGTACTTC.